This entry lists 4 T cell receptor beta chains sequenced from one sample in a study of shared clonotypes between healthy human individuals. TCRdb's table, derived via immunoSEQ multiplex PCR, lists solely in-frame clones and lacks some. The repertoire includes roughly 1,500,000 clones, approximately 98% of them detected once, and around 0.47% sits in the top ten. Sequencing was performed on naive CD4+ T cells sorted from blood. Documented subset: CD45RA+ positively selected. All receptors come from a man aged 25-45 years in good health.

The rearrangement uses TRBV7-9 and TRBJ2-7, with TRBD1 identical over 8 bases. The CDR3 contains 13 residues. V shed 4 bases, J shed 6 bases, and the junction held 5 bases outside the gene matches. Germline V gene sequence: CDR1 SEHNR, CDR2 FQNEAQ (reference sequence). This CDR3 is CASSSWTGSEQYF. CDR3 DNA: TGTGCCAGCAGCTCTTGGACAGGGAGCGAGCAGTACTTC.

The chain is built from TRBV20-1 and TRBJ2-7, with 8 bases identical to TRBD1. Germline CDR1 DFQATT, CDR2 SNEGSKA (reference sequence). V lost 1 base to trimming and J lost 10 bases; unmatched junction nucleotides: 3. The CDR3 is 11 residues long. The CDR3 here is CSARGGTGQYF. CDR3 sequence (DNA): TGCAGTGCTAGAGGGGGGACAGGCCAGTACTTC.

The chain recombines TRBV5-1 with TRBJ2-4; the D gene could be TRBD1 or TRBD2 (5 bases each). V shed 6 bases and J shed 8 bases, with 12 bases lying between them. This CDR3 spans 12 amino acids. CDR1 and CDR2 (germline): SGHRS, YFSETQ. CDR3 sequence reads: CASTLLGDIQYF. For the CDR3, the DNA is TGCGCCAGCACACTGTTGGGGGACATTCAGTACTTC.

This chain links TRBV5-4 with TRBJ2-6; 7 nucleotides agree with TRBD1. V trimming: 1 base; J trimming: 0 bases; junction bases outside the gene matches: 7. The V gene's germline CDR1 is SGHNT and CDR2 YYREEE (reference sequence). The CDR3 extends over 18 amino acids. For the CDR3, the DNA is TGTGCCAGCAGCTTGTATCAGGGGGTCATCTCTGGGGCCAACGTCCTGACTTTC. It yields the protein CASSLYQGVISGANVLTF.